The present T cell receptor (beta chain) was sequenced within a study of OX40 agonist ivuxolimab in advanced cancers. Study background: Patients enrolled in dose escalation were diagnosed with hepatocellular carcinoma, melanoma, renal cell or head and neck cancer.

Assay used: immunoSEQ multiplex PCR; TCRdb lists only in-frame clones, some missing. This table holds 65,000 to 80,000 clones, over 75% found once. Overall study findings and caveats: Relative to CD4+, CD8+ T cells held more expanded clones on average.

Of note for this clone: Its antigen is currently unknown.

This CDR3 is built from 12 residues. Germline V gene lookup returns CDR1 MNHEY and CDR2 SMNVEV (reference sequence). V lost 4 bases and J 11 bases, leaving 11 bases between the germline ends. The sequencing here drew on CD4+ or CD8+ T cells sorted from blood, taken in a trial of the OX40 agonist ivuxolimab. This clonotype was sampled from an adult with an advanced solid tumor such as melanoma, head and neck, liver or kidney cancer. V usage is TRBV27 and J usage is TRBJ2-2; D might be TRBD1 or TRBD2, each matching 5 bases. CDR3 sequence reads: CASSSLGEELFF. CDR3 bases: TGTGCCAGCAGTTCTTTGGGGGAAGAGCTGTTTTTT.